Each of the 14 T cell receptor beta chains below was sequenced from the same sample in a study of T-cell reconstitution after alpha-beta-depleted transplantation in children. Unique molecular identifiers were incorporated during preparation of the TCRbeta library. TCRdb re-analysed the PCR reads in MiXCR, keeping a single row per CDR3 protein. The data contain roughly 200,000 distinct CDR3 sequences, about 9.2% of them singletons. The sequenced sample was PBMCs from the stem cell graft donor, obtained from the stem cell graft. The receptors stem from a human donor who donated a stem cell graft to a child with acute lymphoblastic leukemia.

In its sample, this clonotype was seen a few times. The CDR3 loop reads CSVWDGHEQYF. The CDR3 DNA reads as TGCAGTGTGTGGGACGGTCACGAGCAGTACTTC. This chain joins TRBV20-1 and TRBJ2-7; D is possibly TRBD1 or TRBD2 (5 bases each). V was cut by 7 bases and J by 5 bases, with 12 bases left in between. This CDR3 is 11 amino acids long. Germline V gene sequence: CDR1 DFQATT, CDR2 SNEGSKA (reference sequence).

The chain joins TRBV7-2 to TRBJ2-7; 8 bases fit TRBD2. V shed 5 bases, J shed 5 bases, and the junction held 5 bases outside the gene matches. Germline-derived CDR1 and CDR2 are SGHTA and FQGNSA. This CDR3 is built from 13 residues. CDR3 in amino acids: CASSAGGLDEQYF. The CDR3 DNA reads TGTGCCAGCAGCGCGGGGGGCTTGGACGAGCAGTACTTC.

The sample holds a few counts of this clonotype. This chain uses TRBV20-1 with TRBJ2-4; TRBD1 matches at 12 bases. The CDR3 covers 13 residues. V lost 7 bases, J lost 7 bases, and 5 bases stayed unmatched. Germline V gives CDR1 DFQATT, CDR2 SNEGSKA (reference sequence). The CDR3 is CSVGGQGANIQYF. CDR3 nucleotides: TGCAGTGTTGGGGGACAGGGGGCGAACATTCAGTACTTC.

This clonotype has only a few counts. The V and J genes are TRBV5-4 and TRBJ1-1; 10 bases align to TRBD1. V lost 0 bases to trimming and J lost 4 bases; unmatched junction nucleotides: 3. The CDR3 contains 15 residues. CDR1 is SGHNT and CDR2 is YYREEE in the germline V gene (reference sequence). CDR3 sequence: CASSLVRDRGTEAFF. CDR3 in DNA: TGTGCCAGCAGCTTGGTCCGGGACAGGGGCACTGAAGCTTTCTTT.

The table lists this clonotype with a few counts. V is TRBV5-1 and J is TRBJ2-7; 8 nucleotides match TRBD1. Germline CDR1 and CDR2: SGHRS and YFSETQ. After removal of 4 bases from V and 3 bases from J, the junction contained 9 bases not matched to a gene. The CDR3 extends over 15 amino acids. CDR3 sequence: CASSRTGLVGYEQYF. The CDR3 DNA is TGCGCCAGCAGCCGGACAGGGCTGGTCGGCTACGAGCAGTACTTC.

This chain links TRBV12-3 or TRBV12-4 with TRBJ1-2, with D uncertain. V dropped 2 bases and J dropped 8 bases, with 21 bases sitting between them. This CDR3 has 16 amino acids. The CDR3 here is CASSLFSDPGSGGYTF. DNA of the CDR3: TGTGCCAGCAGTTTATTCAGCGACCCGGGCTCGGGAGGCTACACCTTC.

J is TRBJ2-1 and V is TRBV7-2; the D gene is possibly TRBD2 (5 bases). V lost 5 bases, J lost 10 bases, and 21 bases lay in between. The CDR3 contains 15 residues. In germline, CDR1 is SGHTA, CDR2 FQGNSA. The CDR3 DNA reads TGTGCCAGCAGCCCGGTACGACTAACGATGGGCGAGCAGTTCTTC. Translating gives CASSPVRLTMGEQFF.

This clonotype showed up many times. This sequence joins TRBV9 and TRBJ2-7, with TRBD1 identical over 8 bases. The CDR3 contains 15 residues. Germline V CDR1 and CDR2: SGDLS, YYNGEE. V shed 0 bases and J 7 bases; nucleotides not matched to a gene: 9. The CDR3 nucleotides are TGTGCCAGCAGCGTAGGGTCAGGGGGCCAGTGGGAGCAGTACTTC. Translating gives CASSVGSGGQWEQYF.

The rearrangement joins TRBV24-1 to TRBJ1-2; 9 bases match TRBD1. Unmatched junction bases numbered 10, after V lost 4 bases and J lost 8 bases. The CDR3 totals 15 residues. Looked up from germline, CDR1 is KGHDR and CDR2 is SFDVKD. Here the CDR3 reads CATSDAGTGSRGYTF. For the CDR3, the DNA is TGTGCCACCAGTGACGCCGGGACAGGGTCCAGGGGCTACACCTTC.

This clonotype was detected only a few times. The chain's CDR3 is CASRPSTGSNQPQHF. For the CDR3, the DNA is TGTGCCAGCAGACCGTCGACAGGCAGCAATCAGCCCCAGCATTTT. This chain joins TRBV12-3 or TRBV12-4 and TRBJ1-5, with D perhaps TRBD1 (6 bases). The CDR3 covers 15 residues. Trimming pared 6 bases from V and 1 base from J, leaving 13 bases between.

To note about this clonotype: This could be a read error, since a much larger clone is one nucleotide away. This CDR3 fails to terminate in the conserved phenylalanine or tryptophan, so it likely reflects a read error. The chain recombines TRBV6-1 with TRBJ1-3; 7 positions agree with TRBD1. This CDR3 contains 14 residues. After removal of 5 bases from V and 3 bases from J, the junction contained 4 bases not matched to a gene. CDR1 and CDR2 from the germline V gene are MNHNS and SASEGT. As DNA, the CDR3 is TGTGCCAGCAGTAGACAGGGTGTTGGAAACACCATATATTAT. This gives the protein CASSRQGVGNTIYY.

At least ten counts were recorded for this clonotype. This chain joins TRBV5-1 and TRBJ1-1; D unclear. Germline lookup yields CDR1 SGHRS and CDR2 YFSETQ. V lost 0 bases, J lost 5 bases, and 17 bases lay in between. This CDR3 spans 16 amino acids. CDR3 loop: CASSLGAVIVHTEAFF. The CDR3 DNA reads as TGCGCCAGCAGCTTGGGGGCAGTTATTGTGCATACTGAAGCTTTCTTT. Full variable domain (remainder filled in from reference TRBV5-1 and TRBJ1-1): KAGVTQTPRYLIKTRGQQVTLSCSPISGHRSVSWYQQTPGQGLQFLFEYFSETQRNKGNFPGRFSGRQFSNSRSEMNVSTLELGDSALYLCASSLGAVIVHTEAFFGQGTRLTVV.

This clonotype was detected ten times or more. The chain links TRBV27 to TRBJ1-6; D remains ambiguous. Deletions cut 2 bases from V and 5 bases from J, with 10 bases between. Germline V gives CDR1 MNHEY, CDR2 SMNVEV (reference sequence). The CDR3 consists of 15 residues. The CDR3 protein is CASSLPGPNNSPLHF. For the CDR3, the DNA is TGTGCCAGCAGTTTACCAGGACCTAATAATTCACCCCTCCACTTT.

The chain employs TRBV19 and TRBJ1-2; the D gene is possibly TRBD1 (6 bases). Germline-derived CDR1 and CDR2 are LNHDA and SQIVND (reference sequence). The CDR3 consists of 14 residues. Trimming cost V 3 bases and J 7 bases, with 15 bases left between them. The CDR3: CASSMNRDMRGYTF. The DNA of the CDR3 is TGTGCCAGTAGTATGAACCGGGACATGCGTGGCTACACCTTC.